The sample holds a few counts of the clone carrying this TCR beta chain. The target antigen is unknown. Every participating donor gave one draw, a heparinised blood sample averaging roughly 100 mL. The entirety of the isolated RNA underwent reverse transcription, so expressed TCRB transcripts were sequenced. Here immunoSEQ multiplex PCR was the method, and the copy in TCRdb shows in-frame clones only, minus some. The data show around 310,000 clones, approximately 15% seen once. This record comes from a study of beta chain features in type 1 diabetes. Trimming at V came to 6 bases and at J to 5 bases, leaving 4 bases not matched to a gene. CDR3 length: 13 amino acids. Germline V lookup: CDR1 SNHLY, CDR2 FYNNEI. The study, taken as a whole, reports: Shorter TCRB CDR3s, moderately but significantly so, were found in Type 1 diabetes patients in all four CD4+ subsets. The study found fewer insertions and more deletions at VDJ junctions in type 1 diabetes patients.

This clonotype was obtained from a woman aged 18-29 years with type 1 diabetes. Specimen: naive CD4+ T cells from blood. The chain recombines TRBV2 with TRBJ1-5; 7 bases line up with TRBD1. The CDR3 DNA sequence: TGTGCCAGCAGCATCGACAGGGATCAGCCCCAGCATTTT. It specifies CASSIDRDQPQHF. Drawing the rest from reference TRBV2 and TRBJ1-5, the complete variable domain is EPEVTQTPSHQVTQMGQEVILRCVPISNHLYFYWYRQILGQKVEFLVSFYNNEISEKSEIFDDQFSVERPDGSNFTLKIRSTKLEDSAMYFCASSIDRDQPQHFGDGTRLSIL.